This T cell receptor (beta chain) is drawn from a study of blood T cell repertoires in COVID-19. Study overall: Spain, Italy and the United States supplied samples that represented acute and convalescent COVID-19.

The germline V gene has CDR1 WSHSY and CDR2 SAAADI. With V trimmed by 3 bases and J by 7 bases, 4 bases remained unmatched. CDR3 size: 13 residues. In the authors' methods: Amplified reference gene primers provided the basis for estimating nucleated cell counts. Measured with immunoSEQ multiplex PCR; TCRdb has only the in-frame clones, and not every one. V, J and clone size reflect that table, while D and trimming were determined from the DNA. The sample lists 200,000 to 250,000 clones, approximately 82% occurring once. There are a few counts of this clone. V is TRBV10-2 and J is TRBJ1-1, with 8 bases that match TRBD1. The receptor's source is a woman at least 80 years old with acute or convalescent COVID-19. The sample comprised peripheral blood. The CDR3 reads CASSDRGPDEAFF. The DNA of the CDR3 is TGCGCCAGCAGTGACAGGGGGCCCGATGAAGCTTTCTTT.